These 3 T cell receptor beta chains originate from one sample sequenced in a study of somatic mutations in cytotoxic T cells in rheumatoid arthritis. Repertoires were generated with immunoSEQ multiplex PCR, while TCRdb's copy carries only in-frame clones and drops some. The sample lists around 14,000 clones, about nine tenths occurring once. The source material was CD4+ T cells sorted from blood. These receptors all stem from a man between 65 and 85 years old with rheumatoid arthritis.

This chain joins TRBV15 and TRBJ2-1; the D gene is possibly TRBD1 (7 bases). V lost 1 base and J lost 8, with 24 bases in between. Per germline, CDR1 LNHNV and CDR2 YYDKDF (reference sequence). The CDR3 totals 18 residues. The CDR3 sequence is CATSRGTTGANQGDEQFF. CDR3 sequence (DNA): TGTGCCACCAGCAGAGGCACTACGGGGGCCAACCAGGGGGATGAGCAGTTCTTC.

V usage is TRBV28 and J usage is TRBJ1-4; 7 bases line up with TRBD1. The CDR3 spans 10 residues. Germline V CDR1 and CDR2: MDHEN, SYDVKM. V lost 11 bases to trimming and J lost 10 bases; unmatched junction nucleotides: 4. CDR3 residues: CAARGRKLFF. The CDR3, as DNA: TGTGCCGCTAGGGGGCGAAAACTGTTTTTT.

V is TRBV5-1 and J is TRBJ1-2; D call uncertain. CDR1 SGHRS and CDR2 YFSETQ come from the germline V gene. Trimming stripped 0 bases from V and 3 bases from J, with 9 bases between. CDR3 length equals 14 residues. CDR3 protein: CASSLGLKDYGYTF. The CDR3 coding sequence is TGCGCCAGCAGCTTGGGACTGAAGGACTATGGCTACACCTTC.